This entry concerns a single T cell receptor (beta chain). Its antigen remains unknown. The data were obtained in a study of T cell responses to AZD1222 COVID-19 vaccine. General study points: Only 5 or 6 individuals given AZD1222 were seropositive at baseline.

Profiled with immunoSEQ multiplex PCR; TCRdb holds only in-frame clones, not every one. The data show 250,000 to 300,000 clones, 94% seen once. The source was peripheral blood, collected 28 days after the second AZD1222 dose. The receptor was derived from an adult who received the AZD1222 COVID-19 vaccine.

The CDR3: CASSTPDRLNQPQHF. CDR3 coding DNA: TGTGCCAGCAGTACCCCGGACAGACTCAATCAGCCCCAGCATTTT. The gene calls are TRBV28 and TRBJ1-5; possible D gene TRBD1, 6 bases. Deletions cut 5 bases from V and 3 bases from J, with 14 bases between. The CDR3 length is 15 residues. Germline loops: CDR1 MDHEN, CDR2 SYDVKM.